This T cell receptor (beta chain) came from a study of blood T cell repertoires in COVID-19 (dated by TCRdb to about 2020). In the study overall: Collaborator samples came from the United States, Italy and Spain and covered acute and convalescent phases of COVID-19. The prospective study material was composed of cDNA or gDNA derived from T cells, B-cell-depleted T cells, or PBMCs. Subjects who had been exposed to COVID-19, were actively infected with it, or had recovered from it provided the deeply sampled blood TCRbeta repertoires that made up the dataset. The repertoires were released in a freely available public database meant as a resource for research on the immune response to SARS-CoV-2. Samples came from the ongoing ImmuneRACE study (first 160 participants) plus 1,254 subjects from 6 global collaborators. The sample metadata nearly always contained a de-identified subject ID, COVID-19 status, age in years and sex. Where HLA class I and class II types were available, the types were taken from metadata supplied by the sample provider, not from assay-based typing. What the research found in general, with its limitations: The amount of clinical and demographic metadata varied by source and participant and was provided uncurated.

Participants in the prospective study were enrolled through a virtual design, were aged roughly 18 to 100 years, and lived in 24 United States geographic areas. To assign participants to cohorts, the prospective study relied on clinical history that participants themselves reported in a screening survey and a study questionnaire. In the prospective study, whole blood, serum and a nasopharyngeal or oropharyngeal swab were collected from each participant by mobile phlebotomists. Participants in the prospective study had the option to provide additional blood draws and questionnaires over a 2-month period. Prospective study blood samples were shipped either frozen or at room temperature before DNA extraction. In the case of this clone: The antigen it recognizes is unknown. The record has no base qualities; no much larger clone is one base away.

TCRbeta CDR3 regions were amplified from genomic DNA using the immunoSEQ Assay, a bias-controlled multiplex PCR. The paper's data handling went like this. Nucleated cell counts per sample were estimated from amplification of reference gene primers within the assay. To quantify the absolute abundance of each unique TCRbeta CDR3 rearrangement, sequence reads were collapsed and filtered. For each sample, productive Simpson clonality was calculated as the square root of Simpson's diversity index across productive rearrangements. The table comes from immuneACCESS by way of TCRdb, which keeps in-frame sequences with V and J called. Part of the clones is missing from these tables; in studies checked, under half for an unresolved V gene and the rest for unknown reasons. Clonal size and the V and J genes are those of that table, whereas D and trimming came from the DNA. The sample table shows a few hundred thousand clones, and approximately 86% are seen once. 14% to 15% of the sample is held by the ten biggest clonotypes.

V is reduced by 3 bases and J by 4 bases, leaving a spacing of 17 bases between them. The germline V gene yields MGHRA for CDR1 and YSYEKL for CDR2. Counted from cysteine to phenylalanine, this CDR3 has 16 amino acids. Only CDR3 DNA remains: 48 bases, in frame from the first base. The specimen was PBMCs or T cells enriched from blood (not recorded which). The rearrangement joined TRBV4-1 to TRBJ2-3; TRBD1 is possibly the D segment (6 matching bases). The receptor's source is a woman between 50 and 59 years old with acute COVID-19. The sequenced DNA: TGCGCCAGCAGCCAGTACAGGGCCCCGCTGGCAGATACGCAGTATTTT. This codes for CASSQYRAPLADTQYF.